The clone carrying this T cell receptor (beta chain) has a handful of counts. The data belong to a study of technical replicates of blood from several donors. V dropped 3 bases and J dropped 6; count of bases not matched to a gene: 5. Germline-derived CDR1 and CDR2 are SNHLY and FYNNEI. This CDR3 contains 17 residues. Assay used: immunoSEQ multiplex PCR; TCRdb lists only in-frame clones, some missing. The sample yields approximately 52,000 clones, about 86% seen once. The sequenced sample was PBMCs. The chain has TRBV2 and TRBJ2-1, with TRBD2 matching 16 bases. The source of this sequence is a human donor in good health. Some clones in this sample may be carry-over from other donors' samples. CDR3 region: CASSDTGLAGGPNEQFF. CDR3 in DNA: TGTGCCAGCAGTGATACGGGACTAGCGGGGGGGCCCAATGAGCAGTTCTTC.